This T cell receptor beta chain originates from a study of blood T cells in healthy people across ages. The use of a sample-barcoded 5' primer and a J-beta primer mix characterized a second PCR of roughly 7 to 12 cycles. One entry per CDR3 protein, called by TCRdb with MiXCR from the 5' RACE reads. The repertoire consists of roughly 1,500,000 distinct CDR3 sequences, with 35% to 45% occurring once and the leading ten covering approximately 7.9%. Points on this clonotype: No antigen is known for it.

V was pared by 6 bases and J by 8 bases, with 10 bases between. This CDR3 region has 12 residues. Germline CDR1 and CDR2: MGHRA and YSYEKL. Broader study findings: It was found that TCR beta diversity correlated strongly with the percentage of naive T cells.

This TCR was recovered from a woman under 30 in good health. The genes are TRBV4-1 and TRBJ2-2; either TRBD1 or TRBD2 may fit D (5 bases each). Source material: blood. Here the CDR3 reads CASRGVGGELFF. The DNA for the CDR3 is TGCGCCAGCAGGGGGGTTGGGGGGGAGCTGTTTTTT.